Each of the 21 T cell receptor beta chains below was sequenced from the same sample in a study of T-cell reconstitution after alpha-beta-depleted transplantation in children. A library of TCRbeta sequences, prepared with unique molecular identifiers, was generated. TCRdb reanalysed the PCR reads using MiXCR and keeps one entry per CDR3 protein. The sample includes around 380,000 distinct CDR3 sequences, roughly a tenth of them seen just once. The starting material was PBMCs from the stem cell graft donor, obtained from the stem cell graft. The receptors stem from a human donor who donated a stem cell graft to a child with acute myeloid leukemia.

This clonotype has a handful of counts. Written as DNA, the CDR3 is TGTGCCTGGAGGCAGGGGGCCTACGAGCAGTACTTC. Its translation: CAWRQGAYEQYF. This rearrangement joins TRBV30 to TRBJ2-7, with 7 bases matching TRBD1. The CDR3 is made up of 12 amino acids. V was clipped by 3 bases and J by 2 bases; unmatched bases: 1. The germline V gene has CDR1 GTSNPN and CDR2 SVGIG (reference sequence).

Only a few counts were recorded for this clonotype. The CDR3 coding sequence is TGTGCCAGCTCAGAGCTCCCGGGACAGCTTAATGAAAAACTGTTTTTT. It codes for CASSELPGQLNEKLFF. The V and J genes are TRBV18 and TRBJ1-4, with 7 positions matching TRBD1. The length of the CDR3 is 16 residues. Trimming removed 5 bases from V and 4 bases from J; junction bases left unmatched: 10. Germline assignment: CDR1 KGHSH and CDR2 LQKENI.

This clonotype was seen many times. This rearrangement joins TRBV4-2 to TRBJ2-3, with TRBD2 identical over 8 bases. Losses at the gene ends were 0 bases for V and 4 bases for J; bases not matched to a gene: 6. The CDR3 contains 16 residues. Per the germline V gene, CDR1 is LGHNA and CDR2 is YNFKEQ. The CDR3 DNA is TGTGCCAGCAGCCAAGATAGCCGGGGGGGACCAGATACGCAGTATTTT. The encoded protein is CASSQDSRGGPDTQYF.

The chain has TRBV30 and TRBJ1-5; the match to TRBD1 covers 10 bases. The length of the CDR3 is 13 residues. V shed 7 bases and J 7 bases; nucleotides not matched to a gene: 7. Germline CDR1 and CDR2: GTSNPN and SVGIG (reference sequence). CDR3 in amino acids: CASGQGDWQPQHF. CDR3 nucleotides: TGTGCCTCAGGACAGGGGGATTGGCAGCCCCAGCATTTT. The full variable domain, completed using reference TRBV30 and TRBJ1-5, is SQTIHQWPATLVQPVGSPLSLECTVEGTSNPNLYWYRQAAGRGLQLLFYSVGIGQISSEVPQNLSASRPQDRQFILSSKKLLLSDSGFYLCASGQGDWQPQHFGDGTRLSIL.

This clonotype was picked up many times. The genes are TRBV6-1 and TRBJ1-5; a possible D gene is TRBD1 (5 bases). Per germline, CDR1 MNHNS and CDR2 SASEGT. V lost 4 bases to trimming and J lost 5 bases, with 12 bases between them. CDR3 length equals 14 residues. CDR3 protein: CASSVEGKDQPQHF. The CDR3 nucleotides read TGTGCCAGCAGTGTGGAGGGGAAGGATCAGCCCCAGCATTTT.

A few counts support this clonotype. The chain links TRBV18 to TRBJ2-7; TRBD2 might be the D (6 bases). CDR1 and CDR2 from the germline V gene are KGHSH and LQKENI. The V end lost 4 bases, the J end lost 4 bases, and 20 bases lay between the germline ends. CDR3 length: 16 residues. The CDR3 DNA reads as TGTGCCAGCTCACAAGACTCGGGACTTTCCCTTTACGAGCAGTACTTC. Translated: CASSQDSGLSLYEQYF. The full variable domain, its missing parts supplied by reference TRBV18 and TRBJ2-7, is NAGVMQNPRHLVRRRGQEARLRCSPMKGHSHVYWYRQLPEEGLKFMVYLQKENIIDESGMPKERFSAEFPKEGPSILRIQQVVRGDSAAYFCASSQDSGLSLYEQYFGPGTRLTVT.

The chain uses TRBV29-1 and TRBJ2-3, with 7 bases identical to TRBD1. The germline V gene has CDR1 SQVTM and CDR2 ANQGSEA. The CDR3 extends over 13 amino acids. The CDR3 sequence is CSCRQGITDTQYF. CDR3 DNA sequence: TGCAGTTGTCGACAGGGAATCACAGATACGCAGTATTTT.

The table lists this clonotype with many counts. This sequence joins TRBV15 and TRBJ2-4; no reliable D call. The germline V and J ends were trimmed by 0 bases and 1 base, with 7 bases remaining between them. Germline CDR1 LNHNV, CDR2 YYDKDF (reference sequence). The CDR3 totals 15 residues. The DNA for the CDR3 is TGTGCCACCAGCAGAGATACTTCCGCCAAAAACATTCAGTACTTC. Its translation: CATSRDTSAKNIQYF.

This clonotype was found many times. V is TRBV29-1 and J is TRBJ2-1, with 7 bases aligning to TRBD2. V was pared by 5 bases and J by 8 bases, with 6 bases of the junction left unmatched. The length of the CDR3 is 12 residues. From germline, CDR1 is SQVTM and CDR2 ANQGSEA. The CDR3 DNA follows: TGCAGCGTTAATGTAGCGGGCGATGAGCAGTTCTTC. Translation: CSVNVAGDEQFF.

This chain joins TRBV5-1 and TRBJ2-7; TRBD2 matches 8 bases. The CDR3 is 15 amino acids. Trimming cost V 2 bases and J 4 bases; bases outside gene matches: 8. Germline loops: CDR1 SGHRS, CDR2 YFSETQ. CDR3 coding DNA: TGCGCCAGCAGCTTCGACGGGACTAGTGGGTACGAGCAGTACTTC. Amino acid sequence: CASSFDGTSGYEQYF. The whole variable domain, filled in from reference TRBV5-1 and TRBJ2-7, reads KAGVTQTPRYLIKTRGQQVTLSCSPISGHRSVSWYQQTPGQGLQFLFEYFSETQRNKGNFPGRFSGRQFSNSRSEMNVSTLELGDSALYLCASSFDGTSGYEQYFGPGTRLTVT.

The chain joins TRBV12-3 or TRBV12-4 to TRBJ1-1; maybe TRBD1 (6 bases). There are 14 residues in the CDR3. The V and J ends lost 7 bases and 3 bases respectively, with 15 bases between them. The CDR3 sequence: CASKTQGGHTEAFF. The CDR3 nucleotides read TGTGCCAGCAAGACACAGGGAGGACACACTGAAGCTTTCTTT.

This clonotype was detected ten times or more. J is TRBJ2-6 and V is TRBV4-3; D is perhaps TRBD1 (6 bases). Trimming removed 2 bases at V and 1 base at J, with 12 bases between. This CDR3 has 17 residues. Germline values: CDR1 LGHNA, CDR2 YSLEER. CDR3: CASSQMTGGSGANVLTF. CDR3 in DNA: TGCGCCAGCAGCCAAATGACAGGAGGATCTGGGGCCAACGTCCTGACTTTC.

This clonotype was found a few times. The chain carries TRBV6-5 and TRBJ1-2, with D unclear. The CDR3 length is 15 residues. V dropped 0 bases and J dropped 5 bases, with 13 bases sitting between them. From germline, CDR1 is MNHEY and CDR2 SVGAGI. The CDR3 bases are TGTGCCAGCAGTTACTCGATCCTAGCGGTTTATGGCTACACCTTC. Its protein is CASSYSILAVYGYTF.

This clonotype was counted a few times. The chain couples TRBV21-1 to TRBJ2-3; TRBD2, as called in the table, went unchecked against the DNA. TRBV21-1 is labeled a pseudogene. The CDR3 runs to 18 residues. CDR3 sequence reads: CASSKGLAGGPFTDTQYF. For the CDR3, the DNA is TGTGCCAGCAGCAAAGGTCTAGCGGGAGGGCCGTTCACAGATACGCAGTATTTT.

The chain has TRBV7-2 and TRBJ1-4; no definite D call. The germline V and J ends were trimmed by 5 bases and 2 bases, with 9 bases remaining between them. There are 14 residues in the CDR3. Germline V gene lookup returns CDR1 SGHTA and CDR2 FQGNSA. The CDR3 protein is CASSREITNEKLFF. As DNA, the CDR3 is TGTGCCAGCAGCCGAGAGATCACTAATGAAAAACTGTTTTTT.

This chain links TRBV20-1 with TRBJ2-1; D possibly corresponds to TRBD2 (7 bases). The CDR3 is made up of 18 amino acids. Germline loops: CDR1 DFQATT, CDR2 SNEGSKA (reference sequence). The CDR3 here is CCVDLYNGGPESYNEQFF. Here the CDR3 DNA reads TGCTGTGTGGACCTTTACAACGGGGGGCCGGAATCCTACAATGAGCAGTTCTTC.

This clonotype came up many times. The chain carries TRBV4-3 and TRBJ2-1; no clear D. V was trimmed by 0 bases and J by 12 bases, leaving 15 bases between them. The CDR3 runs to 14 residues. Looked up from germline, CDR1 is LGHNA and CDR2 is YSLEER. CDR3 nucleotide sequence: TGCGCCAGCAGCCAAGAAGGGCGTCGTGGGGTGCAGTTCTTC. As protein: CASSQEGRRGVQFF.

This clonotype was picked up many times. The chain uses TRBV20-1 and TRBJ2-3; unclear D gene. The CDR3 is 13 residues long. Trimming left V 3 bases short and J 6 bases short, with 13 bases between. Germline V gives CDR1 DFQATT, CDR2 SNEGSKA (reference sequence). The CDR3 protein is CSASVFAGDTQYF. DNA of the CDR3: TGCAGTGCTAGTGTCTTTGCCGGGGATACGCAGTATTTT.

Only a few counts were recorded for this clonotype. V and J are TRBV6-1 and TRBJ2-2; D is tentatively TRBD1 or TRBD2 (7 bases each). CDR3 size: 16 residues. Germline loops: CDR1 MNHNS, CDR2 SASEGT. The ends were cut back, 5 bases at V and 5 bases at J, with 18 bases in the middle. As DNA, the CDR3 is TGTGCCAGCAGTCCCGCAGGGGGGGGCGGGACCGGGGAGCTGTTTTTT. As protein: CASSPAGGGGTGELFF.

This clonotype was counted at least ten times. The chain couples TRBV4-1 to TRBJ1-4; unclear D gene. Germline V gives CDR1 MGHRA, CDR2 YSYEKL. The CDR3 is made up of 12 amino acids. With 0 bases removed from V and 10 bases from J, the gap between germline ends came to 6 bases. CDR3 sequence: CASSQDGSKLFF. The CDR3, as DNA: TGCGCCAGCAGCCAAGATGGGTCAAAACTGTTTTTT.

The genes are TRBV12-3 or TRBV12-4 and TRBJ1-2; possibly TRBD1 for D (5 bases). V was shortened by 3 bases and J by 7 bases, with 18 bases between the two germline ends. The CDR3 totals 15 residues. The CDR3 spells CASSLGDGMSSGYTF. The CDR3 DNA sequence: TGTGCCAGCAGTTTGGGGGACGGGATGTCTTCTGGCTACACCTTC.